This TCR beta chain came from a study of shared clonotypes between healthy human individuals. Between the trimmed V and J ends, which lost 1 base and 6 bases, there was a span of 13 bases. In germline, CDR1 is KGHSH, CDR2 LQKENI. The CDR3 spans 14 residues. The study drew all its donors from Caucasian adults living in Nashville, Tennessee. Clones were read by immunoSEQ multiplex PCR, and TCRdb kept only the in-frame ones, dropping some. This table holds 400,000 to 600,000 clones, nearly 80% found once. The chain combines TRBV18 with TRBJ2-7; D could derive from TRBD1 or TRBD2 (5 bases each). Input material: PBMCs. The TCR was taken from a woman between 35 and 50 years old in good health. Some clones in this sample may be carry-over from other donors' samples. The CDR3, as DNA: TGTGCCAGCTCACCACGGGGGATAAGCCCCGAGCAGTACTTC. Translation gives CASSPRGISPEQYF.